Listed below are T cell receptor beta chains from one sample, sequenced in a study of T cells in Graves' hyperthyroidism and ophthalmopathy. TCRdb called the multiplex PCR reads again in MiXCR, with one record for every CDR3 protein. Of about 500,000 distinct CDR3 sequences in the sample, about 16% are singletons; the top ten hold 25% to 30%. The sequencing sample was made of blood. Receptor source: a young woman with Graves' ophthalmopathy. The CDR3 runs from the conserved cysteine through the conserved F or W. Each record gives: clone size, CDR3 length, V gene, J gene, D gene, CDR3 protein, CDR3 DNA. The D gene is left open where the match is weak. Only some rows state a clone size, as once, few, many or a class for expanded clones.

>many|14|TRBV20-1|TRBJ2-5|-
CSARDGGFGETQYF
TGCAGTGCTAGAGATGGAGGATTTGGAGAGACCCAGTACTTC
>many|22|TRBV5-1|TRBJ2-1|TRBD2
CASSLVSRAGGPHPLSYNEQFF
TGCGCCAGCAGCTTGGTTAGCCGGGCGGGAGGCCCCCATCCCCTCTCCTACAATGAGCAGTTCTTC
>-|16|TRBV18|TRBJ2-3|TRBD2
CASSALAGDRTDTQYF
TGTGCCAGCTCAGCTCTAGCGGGAGACCGCACAGATACGCAGTATTTT
>many|13|TRBV27|TRBJ2-3|-
CASSLTEEDTQYF
TGTGCCAGCAGTTTAACTGAGGAAGATACGCAGTATTTT
>-|14|TRBV29-1|TRBJ2-7|TRBD1
CSVELGQFGYEQYF
TGCAGCGTTGAATTGGGACAGTTCGGCTACGAGCAGTACTTC
>-|15|TRBV2|TRBJ2-7|-
CASTRGTYYSYEQYF
TGTGCCAGCACACGGGGGACATATTATTCCTACGAGCAGTACTTC
>-|12|TRBV5-4|TRBJ2-4|-
CAVGGPKNIQYF
TGTGCCGTGGGGGGACCCAAAAACATTCAGTACTTC
>few|14|TRBV20-1|TRBJ2-7|-
CSAAGGIGSYEQYF
TGCAGTGCTGCCGGCGGGATAGGATCCTACGAGCAGTACTTC
>-|17|TRBV5-1|TRBJ2-7|TRBD2
CASSQDLARGERGRQYF
TGCGCCAGCAGCCAAGACCTGGCTCGGGGGGAGCGGGGAAGGCAGTACTTC
>-|17|TRBV4-3|TRBJ1-1|-
CASSQSGVVGQNTEAFF
TGCGCCAGCAGCCAAAGTGGGGTAGTGGGTCAGAACACTGAAGCTTTCTTT
>-|16|TRBV9|TRBJ2-2|TRBD2
CASSLSGRAHTGELFF
TGTGCCAGCAGCCTGAGCGGGAGGGCCCACACCGGGGAGCTGTTTTTT
>-|16|TRBV7-6|TRBJ1-1|TRBD1
CASSQTRTGGWTEAFF
TGTGCCAGCAGCCAAACCCGGACAGGGGGCTGGACTGAAGCTTTCTTT